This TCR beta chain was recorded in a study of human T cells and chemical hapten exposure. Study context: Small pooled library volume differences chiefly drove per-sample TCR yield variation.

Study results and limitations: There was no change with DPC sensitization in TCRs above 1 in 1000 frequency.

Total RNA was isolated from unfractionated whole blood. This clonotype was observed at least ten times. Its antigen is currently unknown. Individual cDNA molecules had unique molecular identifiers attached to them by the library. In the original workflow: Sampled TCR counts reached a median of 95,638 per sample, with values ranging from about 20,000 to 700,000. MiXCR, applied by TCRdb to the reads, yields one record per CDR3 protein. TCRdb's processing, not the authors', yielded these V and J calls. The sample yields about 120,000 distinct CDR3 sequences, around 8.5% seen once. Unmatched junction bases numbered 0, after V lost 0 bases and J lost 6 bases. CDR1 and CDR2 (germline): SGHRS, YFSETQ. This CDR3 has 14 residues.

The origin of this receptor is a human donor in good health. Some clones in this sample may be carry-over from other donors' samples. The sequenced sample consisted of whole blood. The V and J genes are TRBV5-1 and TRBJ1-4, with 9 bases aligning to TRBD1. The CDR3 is CASSLGTGDEKLFF. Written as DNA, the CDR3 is TGCGCCAGCAGCTTGGGGACAGGGGATGAAAAACTGTTTTTT.